This T cell receptor beta chain was observed in a study of shared clonotypes between healthy human individuals. Authors' analysis steps: From ImmunoSEQ came sequences covering only the junction and carrying no quality scores, so filtering differed. TCRdb's copy holds only in-frame clones and misses some; the assay was immunoSEQ multiplex PCR. The V and J calls and the clone size are those of that table, but D and trimming were determined from the DNA. The data contain roughly 490,000 clones, about three quarters of them seen just once; the ten biggest clones take up 10% to 15%. The sample consisted of PBMCs. The source is a woman aged 40 to 55 in good health. Some clones in this sample may be carry-over from other donors' samples.

The CDR3, as DNA: TGTGCCAGCAGCTTAGGGGGACAGGTGGGGCCAGAGACCCAGTACTTC. Translation gives CASSLGGQVGPETQYF. The genes are TRBV7-7 and TRBJ2-5; 8 bases fit TRBD1. Germline lookup yields CDR1 SSHAT and CDR2 FNYEAQ (reference sequence). After removal of 1 base from V and 4 bases from J, the junction contained 8 bases not matched to a gene. The CDR3 is 16 amino acids. Full variable domain (rest looked up from reference TRBV7-7 and TRBJ2-5): GAGVSQSPRYKVTKRGQDVTLRCDPISSHATLYWYQQALGQGPEFLTYFNYEAQPDKSGLPSDRFSAERPEGSISTLTIQRTEQRDSAMYRCASSLGGQVGPETQYFGPGTRLLVL.